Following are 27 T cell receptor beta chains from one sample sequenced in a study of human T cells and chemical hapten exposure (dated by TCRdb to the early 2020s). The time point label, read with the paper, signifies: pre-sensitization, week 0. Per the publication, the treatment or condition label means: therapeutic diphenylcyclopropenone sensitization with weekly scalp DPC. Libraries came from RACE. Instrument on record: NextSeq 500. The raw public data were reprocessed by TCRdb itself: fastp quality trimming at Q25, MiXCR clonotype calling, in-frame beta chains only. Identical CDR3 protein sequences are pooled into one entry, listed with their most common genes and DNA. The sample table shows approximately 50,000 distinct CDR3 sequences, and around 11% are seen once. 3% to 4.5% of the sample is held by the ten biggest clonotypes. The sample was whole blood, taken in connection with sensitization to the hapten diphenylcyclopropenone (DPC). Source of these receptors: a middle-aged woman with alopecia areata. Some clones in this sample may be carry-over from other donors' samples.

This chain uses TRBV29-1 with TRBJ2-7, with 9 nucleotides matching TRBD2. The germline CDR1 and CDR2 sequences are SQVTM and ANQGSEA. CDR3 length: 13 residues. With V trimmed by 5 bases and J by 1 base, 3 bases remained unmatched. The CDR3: CSVRLAGSYEQYF. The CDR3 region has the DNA TGCAGCGTTAGGCTAGCGGGATCCTACGAGCAGTACTTC.

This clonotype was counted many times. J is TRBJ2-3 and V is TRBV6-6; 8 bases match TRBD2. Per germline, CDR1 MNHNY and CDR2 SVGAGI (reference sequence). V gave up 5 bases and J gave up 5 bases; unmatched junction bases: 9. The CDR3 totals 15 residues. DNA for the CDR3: TGTGCCAGCAGTCCCGGGGGGGCCAGGAAAGATACGCAGTATTTT. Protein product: CASSPGGARKDTQYF.

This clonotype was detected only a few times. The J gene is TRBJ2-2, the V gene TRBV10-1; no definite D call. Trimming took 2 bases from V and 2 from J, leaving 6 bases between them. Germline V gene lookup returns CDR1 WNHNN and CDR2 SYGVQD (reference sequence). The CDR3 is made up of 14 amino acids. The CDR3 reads CASSEGLNTGELFF. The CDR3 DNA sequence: TGCGCCAGCAGTGAGGGTCTCAACACCGGGGAGCTGTTTTTT.

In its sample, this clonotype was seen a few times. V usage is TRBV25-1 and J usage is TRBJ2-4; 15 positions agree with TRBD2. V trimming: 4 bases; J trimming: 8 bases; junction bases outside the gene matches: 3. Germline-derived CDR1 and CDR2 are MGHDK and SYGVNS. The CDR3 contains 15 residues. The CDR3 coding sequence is TGTGCCAGCAGTGCCTGGACTAGCGGGAGGGACATTCAGTACTTC. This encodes CASSAWTSGRDIQYF. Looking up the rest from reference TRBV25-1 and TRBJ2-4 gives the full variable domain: EADIYQTPRYLVIGTGKKITLECSQTMGHDKMYWYQQDPGMELHLIHYSYGVNSTEKGDLSSESTVSRIRTEHFPLTLESARPSHTSQYLCASSAWTSGRDIQYFGAGTRLSVL.

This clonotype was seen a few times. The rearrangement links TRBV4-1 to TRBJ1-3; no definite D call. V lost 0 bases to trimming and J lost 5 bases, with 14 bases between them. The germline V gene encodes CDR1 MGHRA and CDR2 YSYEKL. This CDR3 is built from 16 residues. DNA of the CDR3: TGCGCCAGCAGCCAAGAAGGCGCACCGAGGAGAAACACCATATATTTT. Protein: CASSQEGAPRRNTIYF.

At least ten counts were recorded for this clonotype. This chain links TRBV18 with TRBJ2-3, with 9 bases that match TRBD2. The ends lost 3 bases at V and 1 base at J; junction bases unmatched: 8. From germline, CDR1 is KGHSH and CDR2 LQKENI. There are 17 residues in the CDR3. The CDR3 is CASSPPGGGGGTDTQYF. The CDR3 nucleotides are TGTGCCAGCTCACCCCCAGGTGGCGGGGGGGGCACAGATACGCAGTATTTT. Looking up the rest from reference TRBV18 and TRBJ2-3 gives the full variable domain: NAGVMQNPRHLVRRRGQEARLRCSPMKGHSHVYWYRQLPEEGLKFMVYLQKENIIDESGMPKERFSAEFPKEGPSILRIQQVVRGDSAAYFCASSPPGGGGGTDTQYFGPGTRLTVL.

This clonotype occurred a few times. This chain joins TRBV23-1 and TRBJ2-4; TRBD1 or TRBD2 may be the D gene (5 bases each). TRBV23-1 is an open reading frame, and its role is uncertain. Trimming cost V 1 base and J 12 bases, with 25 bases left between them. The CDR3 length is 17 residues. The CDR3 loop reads CASSQFLIWDGFPNQYF. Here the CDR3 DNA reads TGCGCCAGCAGTCAATTCCTTATATGGGACGGATTCCCAAATCAGTACTTC.

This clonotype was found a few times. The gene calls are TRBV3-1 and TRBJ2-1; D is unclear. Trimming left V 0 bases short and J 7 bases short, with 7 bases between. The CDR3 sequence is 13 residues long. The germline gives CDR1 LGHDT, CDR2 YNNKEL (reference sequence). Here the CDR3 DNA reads TGTGCCAGCAGCCAAGAAGAACGGAATGAGCAGTTCTTC. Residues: CASSQEERNEQFF.

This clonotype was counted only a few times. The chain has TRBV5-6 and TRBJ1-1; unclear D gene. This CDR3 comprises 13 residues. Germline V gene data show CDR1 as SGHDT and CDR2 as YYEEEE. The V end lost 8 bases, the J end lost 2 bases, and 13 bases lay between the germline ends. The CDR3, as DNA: TGTGCCAGTACCAGTACCCTAAACACTGAAGCTTTCTTT. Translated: CASTSTLNTEAFF.

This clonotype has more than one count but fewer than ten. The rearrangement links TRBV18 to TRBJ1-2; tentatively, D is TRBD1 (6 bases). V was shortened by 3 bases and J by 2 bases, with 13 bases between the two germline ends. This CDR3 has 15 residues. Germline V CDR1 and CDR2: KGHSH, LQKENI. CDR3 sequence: CASSPEAGTNYGYTF. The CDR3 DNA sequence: TGTGCCAGCTCACCGGAAGCCGGGACAAACTATGGCTACACCTTC.

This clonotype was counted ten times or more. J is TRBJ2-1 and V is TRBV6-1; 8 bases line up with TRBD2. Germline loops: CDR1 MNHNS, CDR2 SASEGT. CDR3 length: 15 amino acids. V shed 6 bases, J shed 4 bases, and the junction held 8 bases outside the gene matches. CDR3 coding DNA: TGTGCCAGCAGCGAAAGCGGGAGTGTATACAATGAGCAGTTCTTC. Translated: CASSESGSVYNEQFF.

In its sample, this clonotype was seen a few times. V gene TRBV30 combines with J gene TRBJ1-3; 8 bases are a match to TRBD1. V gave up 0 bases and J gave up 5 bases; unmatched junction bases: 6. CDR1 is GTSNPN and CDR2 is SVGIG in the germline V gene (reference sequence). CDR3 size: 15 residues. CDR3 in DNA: TGTGCCTGGAGTGTCCCAGGGGGCGCCCGAAACACCATATATTTT. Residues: CAWSVPGGARNTIYF.

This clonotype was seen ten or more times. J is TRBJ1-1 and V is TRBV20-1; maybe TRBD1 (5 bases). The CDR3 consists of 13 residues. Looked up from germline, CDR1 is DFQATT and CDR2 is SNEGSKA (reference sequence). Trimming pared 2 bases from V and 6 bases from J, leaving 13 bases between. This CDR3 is CSARFQVGAEAFF. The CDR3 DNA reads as TGCAGTGCTAGATTTCAGGTAGGGGCTGAAGCTTTCTTT.

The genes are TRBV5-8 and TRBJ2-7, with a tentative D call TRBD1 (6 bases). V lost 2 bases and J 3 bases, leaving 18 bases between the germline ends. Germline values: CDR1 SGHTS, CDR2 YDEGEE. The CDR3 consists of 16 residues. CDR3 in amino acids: CASSLPGTQDLYEQYF. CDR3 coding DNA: TGTGCCAGCAGCTTACCCGGGACACAGGACCTCTACGAGCAGTACTTC.

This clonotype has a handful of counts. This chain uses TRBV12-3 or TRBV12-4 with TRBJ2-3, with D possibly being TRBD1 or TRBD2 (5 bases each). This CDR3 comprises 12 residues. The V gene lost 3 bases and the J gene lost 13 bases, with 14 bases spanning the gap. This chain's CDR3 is CASSFGQGVKYF. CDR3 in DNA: TGTGCCAGCAGTTTTGGGCAGGGAGTAAAGTATTTT.

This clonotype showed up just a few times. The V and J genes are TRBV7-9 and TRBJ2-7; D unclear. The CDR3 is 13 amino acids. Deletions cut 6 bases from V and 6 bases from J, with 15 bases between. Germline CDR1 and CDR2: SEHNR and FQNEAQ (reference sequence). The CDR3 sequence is CASSFGPVSEQYF. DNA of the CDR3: TGTGCCAGCAGTTTCGGGCCGGTGTCCGAGCAGTACTTC.

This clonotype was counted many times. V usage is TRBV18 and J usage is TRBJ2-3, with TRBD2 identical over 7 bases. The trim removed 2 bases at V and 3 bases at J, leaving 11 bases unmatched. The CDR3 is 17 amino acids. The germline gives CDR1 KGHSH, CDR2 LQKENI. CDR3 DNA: TGTGCCAGCTCACCATCCGGGCCGGGAGGAGGTACAGATACGCAGTATTTT. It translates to CASSPSGPGGGTDTQYF.

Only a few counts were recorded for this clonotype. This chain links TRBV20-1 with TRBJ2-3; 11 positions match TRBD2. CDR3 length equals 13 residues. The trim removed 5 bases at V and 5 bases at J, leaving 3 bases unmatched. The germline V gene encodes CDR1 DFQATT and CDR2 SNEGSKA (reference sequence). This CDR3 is CSAATSGVDTQYF. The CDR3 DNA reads TGCAGTGCTGCGACTAGCGGGGTAGATACGCAGTATTTT.

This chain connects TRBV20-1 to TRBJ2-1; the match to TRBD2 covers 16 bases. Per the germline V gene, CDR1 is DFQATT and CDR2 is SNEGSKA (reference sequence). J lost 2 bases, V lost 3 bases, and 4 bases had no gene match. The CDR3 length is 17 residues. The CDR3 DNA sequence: TGCAGTGCTAGGGGACTAGCGGGAGGGCCCACCTACAATGAGCAGTTCTTC. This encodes CSARGLAGGPTYNEQFF.

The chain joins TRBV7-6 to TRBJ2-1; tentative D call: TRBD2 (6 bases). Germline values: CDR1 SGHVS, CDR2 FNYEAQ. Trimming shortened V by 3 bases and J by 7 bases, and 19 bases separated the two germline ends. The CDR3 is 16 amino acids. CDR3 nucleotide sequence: TGTGCCAGCAGCTTTACGCTAGGCGGGGAAACTAATGAGCAGTTCTTC. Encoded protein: CASSFTLGGETNEQFF. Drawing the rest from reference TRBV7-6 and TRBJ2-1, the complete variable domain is GAGVSQSPRYKVTKRGQDVALRCDPISGHVSLYWYRQALGQGPEFLTYFNYEAQQDKSGLPNDRFSAERPEGSISTLTIQRTEQRDSAMYRCASSFTLGGETNEQFFGPGTRLTVL.

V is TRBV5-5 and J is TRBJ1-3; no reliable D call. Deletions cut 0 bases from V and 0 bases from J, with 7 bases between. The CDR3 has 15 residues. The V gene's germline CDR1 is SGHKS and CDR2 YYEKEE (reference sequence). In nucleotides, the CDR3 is TGTGCCAGCAGCTTGGGAGGGTCCTCTGGAAACACCATATATTTT. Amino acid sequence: CASSLGGSSGNTIYF.

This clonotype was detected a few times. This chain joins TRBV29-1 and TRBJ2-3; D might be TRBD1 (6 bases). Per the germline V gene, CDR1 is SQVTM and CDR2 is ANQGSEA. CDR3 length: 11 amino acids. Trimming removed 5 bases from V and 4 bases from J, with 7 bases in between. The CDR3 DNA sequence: TGCAGCGTTAAGGGGGCAGATACGCAGTATTTT. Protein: CSVKGADTQYF.

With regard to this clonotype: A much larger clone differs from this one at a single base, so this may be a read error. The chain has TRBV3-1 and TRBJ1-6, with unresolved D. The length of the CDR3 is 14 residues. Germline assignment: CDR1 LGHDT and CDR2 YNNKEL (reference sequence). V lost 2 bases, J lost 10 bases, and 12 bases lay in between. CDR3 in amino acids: CASSQKAPGSPLHF. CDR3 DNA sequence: TGTGCCAGCAGCCAAAAGGCCCCGGGATCACCCCTCCACTTT.

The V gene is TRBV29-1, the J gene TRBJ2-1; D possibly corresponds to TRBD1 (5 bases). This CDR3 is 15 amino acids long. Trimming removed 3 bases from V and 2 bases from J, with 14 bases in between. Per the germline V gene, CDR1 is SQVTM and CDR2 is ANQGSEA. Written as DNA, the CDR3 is TGCAGCGTTGATCCGACAGTGACACCCTACAATGAGCAGTTCTTC. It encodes CSVDPTVTPYNEQFF.

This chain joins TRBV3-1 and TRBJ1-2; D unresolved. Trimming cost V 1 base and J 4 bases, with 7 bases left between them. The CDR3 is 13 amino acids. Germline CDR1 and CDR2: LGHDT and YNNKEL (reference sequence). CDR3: CASSQGVRYGYTF. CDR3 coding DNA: TGTGCCAGCAGCCAAGGGGTACGCTATGGCTACACCTTC.

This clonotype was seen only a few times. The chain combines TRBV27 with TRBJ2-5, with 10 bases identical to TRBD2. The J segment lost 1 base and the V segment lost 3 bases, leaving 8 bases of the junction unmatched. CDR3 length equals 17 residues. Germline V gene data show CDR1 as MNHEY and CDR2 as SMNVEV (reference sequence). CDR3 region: CASSLGSGRLGQETQYF. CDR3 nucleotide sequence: TGTGCCAGCAGTTTGGGTAGCGGGAGGCTAGGCCAAGAGACCCAGTACTTC.

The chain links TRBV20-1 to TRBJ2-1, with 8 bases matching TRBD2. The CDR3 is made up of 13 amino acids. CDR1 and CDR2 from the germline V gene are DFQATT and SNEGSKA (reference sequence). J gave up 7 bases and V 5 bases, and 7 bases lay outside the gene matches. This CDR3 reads CSARGGRGNEQFF. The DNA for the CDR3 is TGCAGTGCTCGGGGGGGCCGAGGGAATGAGCAGTTCTTC.